This TCR beta chain was sequenced in a study of early stage breast cancer tumors. Study details: Of around 16 invasive breast tumors, about a dozen were hormone receptor-positive, HER2-negative. General study points: Comparing each tissue with blood distinguished tumor from normal in most of the 16 patients. Enriched TCRB sequences shared across patients were mostly commonly generated sequences.

The CDR3 sequence is 17 residues long. Losses at the gene ends were 2 bases for V and 4 bases for J; bases not matched to a gene: 11. Per the germline V gene, CDR1 is MNHEY and CDR2 is SMNVEV (reference sequence). The sample holds one count of this clone. Its antigen remains unidentified. The adjacent normal breast tissue was taken roughly 1.7-4.5 cm from the tumor. Produced via immunoSEQ multiplex PCR; TCRdb's table is partial and in-frame only. This repertoire shows about 6,500 clones, over 65% found once; its top ten account for roughly 14%. Sequenced input: normal breast tissue next to the tumor. The chain links TRBV27 to TRBJ1-1, with 9 bases identical to TRBD1. The clonotype was recovered from a person between 50 and 60 years old with breast cancer. The DNA for the CDR3 is TGTGCCAGCAGTTTACTGGGGTCGCTGACAGGGGGCACTGAAGCTTTCTTT. Translated, it gives CASSLLGSLTGGTEAFF.